This entry lists 19 T cell receptor beta chains sequenced from one sample in a study of OX40 agonist ivuxolimab in advanced cancers. Some clones are missing from TCRdb's copy, which holds only in-frame ones; the method was immunoSEQ multiplex PCR. The data contain about 54,000 clones, 80% to 90% of them singletons. Here the sequenced sample was CD4+ or CD8+ T cells sorted from blood, taken in a trial of the OX40 agonist ivuxolimab. The receptors were sampled from an adult with an advanced solid tumor such as melanoma, head and neck, liver or kidney cancer.

The rearrangement uses TRBV28 and TRBJ2-6, with a possible D match to TRBD2 (5 bases). The CDR3 sequence is 16 residues long. From germline, CDR1 is MDHEN and CDR2 SYDVKM. V was cut by 3 bases and J by 4 bases, with 13 bases left in between. In nucleotides, the CDR3 is TGTGCCAGCAGTTTCCGGGGTTACCCCGGGGCCAACGTCCTGACTTTC. Its translation: CASSFRGYPGANVLTF.

The chain links TRBV6-5 to TRBJ2-1; no reliable D call. There are 13 residues in the CDR3. Trimming removed 5 bases at V and 10 bases at J, with 15 bases between. Germline V gives CDR1 MNHEY, CDR2 SVGAGI. The CDR3 DNA reads TGTGCCAGCAGTCAGAGGTGGTCGGAGGAGCAGTTCTTC. Translation gives CASSQRWSEEQFF.

Turning to this clone: Mismatch with germline at one junction end may stem from a read error. J is TRBJ2-4 and V is TRBV10-3; no reliable D call. The CDR3 contains 14 residues. The germline CDR1 and CDR2 sequences are ENHRY and SYGVKD. The CDR3 sequence: CAISEAGAENIQYF. CDR3 DNA: TGTGCCATCAGTGAAGCAGGAGCCGAAAACATTCAGTACTTC.

The chain couples TRBV7-8 to TRBJ2-2; 14 bases align to TRBD2. This CDR3 spans 16 amino acids. V shed 4 bases and J 5 bases; nucleotides not matched to a gene: 3. Per germline, CDR1 SGHVS and CDR2 FQNEAQ. The CDR3 is CASSWGLAGVTGELFF. CDR3 coding DNA: TGTGCCAGCAGCTGGGGACTAGCGGGGGTTACCGGGGAGCTGTTTTTT.

The rearrangement uses TRBV7-9 and TRBJ1-5; 7 bases match TRBD1. The CDR3 totals 16 residues. The germline gives CDR1 SEHNR, CDR2 FQNEAQ (reference sequence). Germline trimming cut 5 bases from V and 4 bases from J; bases unmatched to any gene: 11. The CDR3 nucleotides are TGTGCCAGCAGCCTAACCACAGGGGCCTTGAATCAGCCCCAGCATTTT. Its translation is CASSLTTGALNQPQHF. Complete variable domain (other parts from reference TRBV7-9 and TRBJ1-5): DTGVSQNPRHKITKRGQNVTFRCDPISEHNRLYWYRQTLGQGPEFLTYFQNEAQLEKSRLLSDRFSAERPKGSFSTLEIQRTEQGDSAMYLCASSLTTGALNQPQHFGDGTRLSIL.

This chain uses TRBV5-1 with TRBJ1-5, with TRBD1 matching over 10 bases. The germline CDR1 and CDR2 sequences are SGHRS and YFSETQ. The CDR3 has 14 residues. V shed 8 bases, J shed 6 bases, and the junction held 8 bases outside the gene matches. The CDR3 is CARGTGEDTQPQHF. The CDR3 nucleotides read TGCGCCAGGGGGACAGGGGAAGATACTCAGCCCCAGCATTTT.

The rearrangement uses TRBV9 and TRBJ2-7, with a possible D match to TRBD1 (6 bases). Germline CDR1 reads SGDLS; CDR2 reads YYNGEE. Deletions cut 4 bases from V and 4 bases from J, with 21 bases between. The CDR3 covers 16 residues. DNA for the CDR3: TGTGCCAGCAGCCCTTTTATTACAGGGTCAGGGTACGAGCAGTACTTC. Amino acid sequence: CASSPFITGSGYEQYF.

This rearrangement joins TRBV5-1 to TRBJ2-2; no firm D call. Deletions cut 2 bases from V and 3 bases from J, with 14 bases between. The CDR3 runs to 16 residues. CDR1 is SGHRS, CDR2 YFSETQ, per germline. The CDR3: CASSFYGYGDTGELFF. CDR3 DNA: TGCGCCAGCAGCTTCTATGGGTATGGGGACACCGGGGAGCTGTTTTTT.

This chain links TRBV7-9 with TRBJ1-1, with TRBD1 identical over 11 bases. J gave up 4 bases and V 2 bases, and 3 bases lay outside the gene matches. The CDR3 spans 15 residues. Germline CDR1 is SEHNR and CDR2 is FQNEAQ (reference sequence). The CDR3 here is CASSLRGTGGTEAFF. CDR3 bases: TGTGCCAGCAGCTTACGAGGGACAGGGGGCACTGAAGCTTTCTTT.

The chain employs TRBV7-5 and TRBJ2-7; the D call of TRBD2 is as the table states it, not checked on the DNA. TRBV7-5 is recorded as a pseudogene. The length of the CDR3 is 13 residues. The CDR3 is CASVGGYHYEQYF. The CDR3 bases are TGTGCCAGCGTCGGGGGGTATCACTACGAGCAGTACTTC.

The rearrangement uses TRBV5-1 and TRBJ1-2; a possible D gene is TRBD1 (6 bases). The CDR3 runs to 16 residues. V was cut by 4 bases and J by 1 base, with 17 bases left in between. Germline V gene data show CDR1 as SGHRS and CDR2 as YFSETQ. The CDR3 DNA reads as TGCGCCAGCAGCCGAACCGGACAGTCAGATAACTATGGCTACACCTTC. Protein: CASSRTGQSDNYGYTF.

A word on this clone: Other nucleotide sequences from this sample produce the same CDR3. The V call is TRBV28, the J call TRBJ1-5; 7 positions agree with TRBD1. Germline-derived CDR1 and CDR2 are MDHEN and SYDVKM. V dropped 2 bases and J dropped 5; count of bases not matched to a gene: 0. The CDR3 sequence is 13 residues long. CDR3 loop: CASSLTGDQPQHF. In nucleotides, the CDR3 is TGTGCCAGCAGTTTAACAGGGGATCAGCCCCAGCATTTT.

The rearrangement links TRBV28 to TRBJ1-3, with 8 bases aligning to TRBD1. Germline lookup yields CDR1 MDHEN and CDR2 SYDVKM. This CDR3 is built from 16 residues. After removal of 4 bases from V and 5 bases from J, the junction contained 10 bases not matched to a gene. CDR3 sequence reads: CASSWTDRVFRNTIYF. CDR3 DNA: TGTGCCAGCAGTTGGACGGACAGGGTATTTAGAAACACCATATATTTT.

Regarding this clone: Germline is not matched at one junction end, which may reflect a read error. The gene calls are TRBV28 and TRBJ1-2; maybe TRBD1 (5 bases). CDR1 and CDR2 (germline): MDHEN, SYDVKM. The CDR3 contains 14 residues. As DNA, the CDR3 is TGTGCCAGCAGTTCGACCGGGACCAGCTATGGCCACACCTTC. It is translated as CASSSTGTSYGHTF.

This chain connects TRBV19 to TRBJ2-7; a weak D match, TRBD2 (5 bases). This CDR3 spans 15 amino acids. Germline V gene lookup returns CDR1 LNHDA and CDR2 SQIVND (reference sequence). Trimming removed 4 bases from V and 1 base from J, with 14 bases in between. The CDR3 spells CASSSREPGSYEQYF. CDR3 bases: TGTGCCAGTAGTAGTAGAGAGCCGGGGTCCTACGAGCAGTACTTC.

The rearrangement links TRBV5-1 to TRBJ1-1; TRBD1 agrees at 7 bases. CDR1 and CDR2 (germline): SGHRS, YFSETQ. The trim removed 0 bases at V and 1 base at J, leaving 3 bases unmatched. This CDR3 comprises 15 residues. CDR3 DNA sequence: TGCGCCAGCAGCTTGGGGAACAGGGGGAACACTGAAGCTTTCTTT. Protein product: CASSLGNRGNTEAFF.

This clone was counted between two and nine times. The gene calls are TRBV5-5 and TRBJ1-3; a possible D gene is TRBD1 (6 bases). Germline assignment: CDR1 SGHKS and CDR2 YYEKEE (reference sequence). V was pared by 4 bases and J by 2 bases, with 13 bases between. This CDR3 is built from 15 residues. For the CDR3, the DNA is TGTGCCAGCAGCCCCACCTGGACAGCTGGAAACACCATATATTTT. It yields the protein CASSPTWTAGNTIYF.

V is TRBV2 and J is TRBJ1-4; a weak D match, TRBD1 (6 bases). The CDR3 sequence is 14 residues long. V was pared by 7 bases and J by 8 bases, with 17 bases between. The germline gives CDR1 SNHLY, CDR2 FYNNEI. The chain's CDR3 is CASKIQGEREKLFF. Here the CDR3 DNA reads TGTGCCAGCAAAATACAGGGCGAACGGGAAAAACTGTTTTTT.

This chain joins TRBV9 and TRBJ2-3, with TRBD2 identical over 12 bases. This CDR3 has 17 residues. V was pared by 4 bases and J by 1 base, with 7 bases of the junction left unmatched. Looked up from germline, CDR1 is SGDLS and CDR2 is YYNGEE. The CDR3: CASSPTRLAGGTDTQYF. In nucleotides, the CDR3 is TGTGCCAGCAGCCCAACTAGACTAGCGGGAGGCACAGATACGCAGTATTTT.